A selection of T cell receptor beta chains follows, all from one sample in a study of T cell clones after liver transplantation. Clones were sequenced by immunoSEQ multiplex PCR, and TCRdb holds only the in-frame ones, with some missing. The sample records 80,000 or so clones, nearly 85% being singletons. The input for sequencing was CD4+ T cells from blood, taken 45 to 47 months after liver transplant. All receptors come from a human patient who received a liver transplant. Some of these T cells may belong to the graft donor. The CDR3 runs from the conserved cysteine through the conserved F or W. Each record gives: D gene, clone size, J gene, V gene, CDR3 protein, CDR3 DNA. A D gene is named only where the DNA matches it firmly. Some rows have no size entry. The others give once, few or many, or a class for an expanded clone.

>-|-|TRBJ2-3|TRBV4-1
CASSQEGIQIGDTQYF
TGCGCCAGCAGCCAAGAAGGAATTCAGATAGGAGATACGCAGTATTTT
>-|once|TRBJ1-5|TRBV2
CASSRGGEGNQPQHF
TGTGCCAGCAGCCGGGGAGGGGAAGGCAATCAGCCCCAGCATTTT
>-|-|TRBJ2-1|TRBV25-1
CASSDTGRNNEQFF
TGTGCCAGCAGTGACACCGGGAGAAACAATGAGCAGTTCTTC
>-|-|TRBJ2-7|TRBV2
CASRILRGNPYEQYF
TGTGCCAGCAGGATACTCAGAGGGAACCCCTACGAGCAGTACTTC
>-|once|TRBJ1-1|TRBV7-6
CASSLGGENTEAFF
TGTGCCAGCAGCTTAGGGGGGGAGAACACTGAAGCTTTCTTT
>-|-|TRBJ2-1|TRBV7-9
CASSLVSGTYNEQFF
TGTGCCAGCAGCTTAGTTTCCGGGACTTACAATGAGCAGTTCTTC
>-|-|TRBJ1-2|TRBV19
CASSIPPWEGYTF
TGTGCCAGTAGTATCCCTCCATGGGAAGGCTACACCTTC
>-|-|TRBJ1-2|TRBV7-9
CASSLTVANYGYTF
TGTGCCAGCAGCTTAACCGTAGCTAACTATGGCTACACCTTC
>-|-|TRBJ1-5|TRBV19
CASSIAASLNQPQHF
TGTGCCAGTAGTATAGCCGCAAGCCTCAATCAGCCCCAGCATTTT
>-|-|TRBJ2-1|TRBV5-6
CASSQRTPTGFF
TGTGCCAGCAGCCAACGAACCCCTACGGGGTTCTTC
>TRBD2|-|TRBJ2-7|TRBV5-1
CASSVRTSGTYEQYF
TGCGCCAGCAGCGTAAGGACTAGCGGGACTTACGAGCAGTACTTC
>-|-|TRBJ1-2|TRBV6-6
CASTRTAAANYGYTF
TGTGCCAGCACCAGGACGGCCGCGGCTAACTATGGCTACACCTTC
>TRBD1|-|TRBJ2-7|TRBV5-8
CASSPWTGGTYEQYF
TGTGCCAGCAGCCCCTGGACAGGTGGTACCTACGAGCAGTACTTC
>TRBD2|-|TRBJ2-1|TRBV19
CASRRSTSGRAWGNEQFF
TGTGCCAGTAGAAGGTCAACTAGCGGGAGGGCCTGGGGCAATGAGCAGTTCTTC
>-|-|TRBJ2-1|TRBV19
CASSMAGRDEQFF
TGTGCCAGTAGTATGGCAGGAAGAGATGAGCAGTTCTTC
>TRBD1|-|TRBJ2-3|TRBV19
CASSIGQGDTQYF
TGTGCCAGTAGTATAGGACAGGGAGATACGCAGTATTTT
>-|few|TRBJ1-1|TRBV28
CASSLTGISLRAFF
TGTGCCAGCAGTTTAACAGGGATCTCACTCAGGGCTTTCTTT
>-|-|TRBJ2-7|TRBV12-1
CASSFAPDRLPYEQYF
TGTGCCAGCAGCTTTGCCCCGGACAGGTTACCCTACGAGCAGTACTTC
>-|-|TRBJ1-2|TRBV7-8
CASSASGVEDYGYTF
TGTGCCAGCAGCGCCTCAGGGGTGGAAGATTATGGCTACACCTTC
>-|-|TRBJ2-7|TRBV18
CASSPGTTYEQYF
TGTGCCAGCTCACCTGGGACAACCTACGAGCAGTACTTC
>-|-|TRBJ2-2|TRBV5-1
CASSLDRADTGELFF
TGCGCCAGCAGCTTGGATAGGGCGGACACCGGGGAGCTGTTTTTT
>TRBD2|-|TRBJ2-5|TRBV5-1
CASSLTTSGSTQETQYF
TGCGCCAGCAGCTTGACTACTAGCGGGAGTACCCAAGAGACCCAGTACTTC
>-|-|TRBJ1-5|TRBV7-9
CASSLVGGGQPQHF
TGTGCCAGCAGCTTAGTCGGCGGGGGTCAGCCCCAGCATTTT
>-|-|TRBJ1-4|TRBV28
CASSFHGVWRLFF
TGTGCCAGCAGTTTTCATGGTGTCTGGAGACTGTTTTTT
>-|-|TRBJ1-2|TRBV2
CASSEVPEGGYGYTF
TGTGCCAGCAGTGAGGTGCCAGAGGGGGGCTATGGCTACACCTTC
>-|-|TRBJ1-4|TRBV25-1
CASSESVRVGKLFF
TGTGCCAGCAGTGAATCTGTGAGGGTAGGAAAACTGTTTTTT
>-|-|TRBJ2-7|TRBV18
CASSPRGGQNYEQYF
TGTGCCAGCTCACCTCGGGGCGGACAAAACTACGAGCAGTACTTC
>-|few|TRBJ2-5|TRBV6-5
CASSYGAGIETQYF
TGTGCCAGCAGTTACGGGGCAGGGATAGAGACCCAGTACTTC
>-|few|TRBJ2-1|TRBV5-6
CASSLPGYNEQFF
TGTGCCAGCAGCTTACCAGGGTACAATGAGCAGTTCTTC
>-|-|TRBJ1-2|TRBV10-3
CATSGGPDYGYTF
TGTGCCACCAGTGGGGGGCCTGACTATGGCTACACCTTC
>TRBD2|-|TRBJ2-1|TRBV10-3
CAISGGTSGRLDEQFF
TGTGCCATCAGTGGAGGGACTAGCGGGAGATTAGATGAGCAGTTCTTC
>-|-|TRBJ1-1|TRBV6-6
CASSYSLTLNTEAFF
TGTGCCAGCAGTTACTCTCTTACCCTGAACACTGAAGCTTTCTTT